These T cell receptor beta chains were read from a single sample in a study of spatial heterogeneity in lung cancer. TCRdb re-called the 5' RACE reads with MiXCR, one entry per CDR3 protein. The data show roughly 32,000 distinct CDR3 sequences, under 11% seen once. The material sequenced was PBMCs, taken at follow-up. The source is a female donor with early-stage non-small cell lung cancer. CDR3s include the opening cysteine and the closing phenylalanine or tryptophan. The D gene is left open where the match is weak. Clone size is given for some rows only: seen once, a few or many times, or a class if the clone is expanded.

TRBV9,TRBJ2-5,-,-,CASSARGPTEGAQYF,TGTGCCAGCAGCGCCCGGGGGCCCACGGAGGGGGCCCAGTACTTC
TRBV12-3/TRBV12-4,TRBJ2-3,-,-,CASSLRAVTDTQYF,TGTGCCAGCAGTTTAAGGGCGGTCACAGATACGCAGTATTTT
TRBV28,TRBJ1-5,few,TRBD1,CASTLGQGFGQPQHF,TGTGCCAGCACTTTGGGACAGGGGTTTGGTCAGCCCCAGCATTTT
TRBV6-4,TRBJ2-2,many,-,CANSPGHPRGGGELFF,TGTGCCAACTCCCCGGGGCACCCCAGGGGAGGCGGGGAGCTGTTTTTT
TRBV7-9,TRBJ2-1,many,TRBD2,CASGLAGYNEQFF,TGTGCCAGCGGGCTAGCGGGATACAATGAGCAGTTCTTC
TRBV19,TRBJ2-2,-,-,CASSTGPSGELFF,TGTGCCAGTAGTACAGGACCTTCCGGGGAGCTGTTTTTT
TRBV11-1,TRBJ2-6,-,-,CASSFQVSGANVLTF,TGTGCCAGCAGCTTCCAGGTCTCTGGGGCCAACGTCCTGACTTTC
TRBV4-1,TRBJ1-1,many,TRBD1,CASSQVLVGTGAAFF,TGCGCCAGCAGCCAAGTATTGGTAGGGACAGGGGCCGCTTTCTTT
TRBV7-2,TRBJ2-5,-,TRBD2,CASSYALAGGDQETQYF,TGTGCCAGCAGCTACGCATTAGCGGGGGGCGATCAAGAGACCCAGTACTTC
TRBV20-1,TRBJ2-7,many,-,CSALEVSDEQYF,TGCAGTGCCCTAGAGGTCTCGGACGAGCAGTACTTC
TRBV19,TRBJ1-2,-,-,CASSIARTDYGYTF,TGTGCCAGTAGTATTGCGCGGACAGACTATGGCTACACCTTC
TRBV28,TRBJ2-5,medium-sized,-,CASSSSVLGQETQYF,TGTGCCAGCAGTTCGTCCGTCCTGGGACAAGAGACCCAGTACTTC